One and the same sample provided the 10 T cell receptor beta chains below, sequenced in a study of cytomegalovirus exposure and HLA in healthy donors (TCRdb year 2017). Library method: the immunoSEQ multiplex PCR assay. For the multiplex PCR, a mixture combining 60 forward primers for TCR Vbeta segments and 13 reverse primers for TCR Jbeta segments was used. Not all clones reach the TCRdb copy of this immuneACCESS table, which keeps in-frame sequences only. Checked studies attribute under half of the gap to unresolved V genes and leave the rest unexplained. The sample data list 90,000 to 150,000 clones, and 70% to 85% of these were observed just once. In total, the top ten clones hold 10% to 11% of the sample. Material: PBMCs. These receptors were taken from a man between 35 and 55 years old in good health and CMV-seropositive.

In this sample, this clone turned up once. The chain links TRBV19 to TRBJ2-1, with 7 bases that match TRBD1. The germline V gene has CDR1 LNHDA and CDR2 SQIVND (reference sequence). CDR3 size: 14 residues. Trimming cost V 10 bases and J 3 bases; bases outside gene matches: 9. The DNA for the CDR3 is TGTGCCACAAATCAGGGACAGCACTACAATGAGCAGTTCTTC. Translating it yields CATNQGQHYNEQFF.

This chain links TRBV19 with TRBJ2-7; 9 nucleotides align to TRBD1. V lost 2 bases and J lost 2; bases outside the gene matches: 7. CDR1 and CDR2 from the germline V gene are LNHDA and SQIVND (reference sequence). The CDR3 is made up of 16 amino acids. The CDR3 DNA sequence: TGTGCCAGTAGTATATATCCGGGACAGGGCGCCTACGAGCAGTACTTC. Translation: CASSIYPGQGAYEQYF.

This clone was seen only a few times. This chain joins TRBV5-8 and TRBJ1-6; D is possibly TRBD1 (5 bases). V was cut by 5 bases and J by 7 bases, with 13 bases left in between. The germline V gene has CDR1 SGHTS and CDR2 YDEGEE. The CDR3 extends over 14 amino acids. Here the CDR3 DNA reads TGTGCCAGCAGTTCCGACAGAGGAAATTCACCCCTCCACTTT. This sequence encodes CASSSDRGNSPLHF.

The gene calls are TRBV5-5 and TRBJ2-3; tentatively, D is TRBD1 (5 bases). The CDR3 is 17 residues long. The germline V gene has CDR1 SGHKS and CDR2 YYEKEE (reference sequence). The germline V and J ends were trimmed by 4 bases and 4 bases, with 22 bases remaining between them. This CDR3 reads CASSADRARDVADTQYF. The CDR3 DNA reads as TGTGCCAGCAGCGCGGACCGAGCCAGGGATGTCGCAGATACGCAGTATTTT.

This clone has only one observation. The chain recombines TRBV4-3 with TRBJ1-1; tentatively, D is TRBD1 (5 bases). Germline V CDR1 and CDR2: LGHNA, YSLEER. The CDR3 covers 15 residues. V shed 2 bases and J shed 1 base, with 11 bases lying between them. The CDR3 DNA follows: TGCGCCAGCAGCCAAATAACAGGTTCGAACACTGAAGCTTTCTTT. It translates to CASSQITGSNTEAFF.

This clone was detected only a few times. The chain is built from TRBV2 and TRBJ1-4, with D possibly matching TRBD1 (6 bases). V was shortened by 9 bases and J by 0 bases, with 14 bases between the two germline ends. CDR3 size: 15 residues. Germline V gives CDR1 SNHLY, CDR2 FYNNEI. DNA of the CDR3: TGTGCCAGACAAGGGGGGGAAGCAACTAATGAAAAACTGTTTTTT. Amino acid sequence: CARQGGEATNEKLFF.

A note on this clone: One junction end does not reproduce the germline sequence, and a read error may be involved. The CDR3 DNA reads as TGTTCCAGCAGCTTGCTAGGCGGGGACACAGATACGCAGTATTTT. As protein: CSSSLLGGDTDTQYF. V usage is TRBV7-9 and J usage is TRBJ2-3; D is possibly TRBD2 (6 bases). The CDR3 sequence is 15 residues long. Germline CDR1 reads SEHNR; CDR2 reads FQNEAQ (reference sequence).

This CDR3 is CASSHAWGSGGTRYQETQYF. CDR3 nucleotides: TGTGCCAGCAGCCATGCCTGGGGTAGCGGGGGGACTCGATACCAAGAGACCCAGTACTTC. The chain links TRBV5-4 to TRBJ2-5, with 10 bases matching TRBD2. CDR1 is SGHNT, CDR2 YYREEE, per germline (reference sequence). The trim removed 4 bases at V and 0 bases at J, leaving 18 bases unmatched. CDR3 size: 20 residues.

The CDR3 region has the DNA TGTGCCAGCAGGCCTCCTCGACAGGGGATTGCCACAGATACGCAGTATTTT. Encoded protein: CASRPPRQGIATDTQYF. V gene TRBV2 combines with J gene TRBJ2-3; 8 bases match TRBD1. The CDR3 covers 17 residues. From germline, CDR1 is SNHLY and CDR2 FYNNEI. V dropped 6 bases and J dropped 2; count of bases not matched to a gene: 13. Based on the CDR3 plus reference TRBV2 and TRBJ2-3, the full variable domain is EPEVTQTPSHQVTQMGQEVILRCVPISNHLYFYWYRQILGQKVEFLVSFYNNEISEKSEIFDDQFSVERPDGSNFTLKIRSTKLEDSAMYFCASRPPRQGIATDTQYFGPGTRLTVL.

This chain's CDR3 is CASSSAGTSNQPQHF. CDR3 in DNA: TGTGCCAGCAGTTCCGCCGGGACAAGCAATCAGCCCCAGCATTTT. The chain is built from TRBV28 and TRBJ1-5; the D gene is possibly TRBD1 (6 bases). CDR1 and CDR2 (germline): MDHEN, SYDVKM. Trimming removed 4 bases from V and 1 base from J, with 11 bases in between. The CDR3 covers 15 residues. The full variable domain, with the rest looked up from reference TRBV28 and TRBJ1-5, is DVKVTQSSRYLVKRTGEKVFLECVQDMDHENMFWYRQDPGLGLRLIYFSYDVKMKEKGDIPEGYSVSREKKERFSLILESASTNQTSMYLCASSSAGTSNQPQHFGDGTRLSIL.